This record covers a single T cell receptor (beta chain). This specimen belongs to a study of blood T cell repertoires in COVID-19. CDR3 size: 14 residues. V gave up 5 bases and J gave up 1 base, with 13 bases separating them. Germline CDR1 reads SGHRS; CDR2 reads YFSETQ. Here immunoSEQ multiplex PCR was the method, and the copy in TCRdb shows in-frame clones only, minus some. Seen here are 250,000 to 400,000 clones, about 90% observed once, and the top ten hold 2.9%. Specimen: peripheral blood. The TCR comes from a woman in her twenties or thirties with COVID-19, enrolled during active disease. This chain connects TRBV5-1 to TRBJ2-7, with D unresolved. As DNA, the CDR3 is TGCGCCAGCAGTCAGGCGACGAAATCCTACGAGCAGTACTTC. Protein sequence: CASSQATKSYEQYF.